Sequencing of this TCR beta chain was carried out in a study of blood T cell repertoires in COVID-19. In germline, CDR1 is MGHRA, CDR2 YSYEKL. The CDR3 contains 14 residues. Trimming left V 0 bases short and J 2 bases short, with 7 bases between. Here immunoSEQ multiplex PCR was the method, and the copy in TCRdb shows in-frame clones only, minus some. The sample carries roughly 60,000 clones, 70% to 85% recorded once. What was sequenced was peripheral blood. The receptor was derived from a woman in her sixties with acute or convalescent COVID-19. This sequence joins TRBV4-1 and TRBJ1-2; a possible D gene is TRBD1 (6 bases). In nucleotides, the CDR3 is TGCGCCAGCAGCCAAGAGGGGACAAACTATGGCTACACCTTC. Translated, it gives CASSQEGTNYGYTF.